These 18 T cell receptor beta chains were sequenced from one sample in a study of blood T cell repertoires in COVID-19. Generated by immunoSEQ multiplex PCR, the TCRdb table keeps only in-frame clones and is missing some. This sample has 250,000 to 350,000 clones; 70% to 90% occur once, and the top ten carry approximately 6.6%. Sequencing used peripheral blood. The receptors come from a woman in her twenties or thirties who had recovered from COVID-19.

The genes are TRBV28 and TRBJ1-3, with 8 positions matching TRBD1. Germline CDR1 is MDHEN and CDR2 is SYDVKM. J gave up 0 bases and V 5 bases, and 6 bases lay outside the gene matches. This CDR3 region has 16 residues. This CDR3 is CASSHLQGGSGNTIYF. The DNA for the CDR3 is TGTGCCAGCAGTCACCTACAGGGGGGCTCTGGAAACACCATATATTTT.

This clone appeared a few times. V gene TRBV7-2 combines with J gene TRBJ2-2, with TRBD1 matching 12 bases. The germline gives CDR1 SGHTA, CDR2 FQGNSA. With 6 bases clipped from V and 7 bases from J, the junction kept 9 bases outside the gene matches. CDR3 size: 16 residues. The CDR3 here is CASRDRDRGPNGELFF. CDR3 nucleotides: TGTGCCAGCAGAGACCGGGACAGGGGGCCAAACGGGGAGCTGTTTTTT.

A single count supports this clone. The gene calls are TRBV6-5 and TRBJ1-2; TRBD1 matches 9 bases. Trimming at V came to 5 bases and at J to 7 bases, leaving 11 bases not matched to a gene. The length of the CDR3 is 15 residues. CDR1 MNHEY and CDR2 SVGAGI come from the germline V gene. The DNA of the CDR3 is TGTGCCAGCAGTCCCCGGACAGGGGATGTTGGTGGCTACACCTTC. Translated: CASSPRTGDVGGYTF.

This clone has only one observation. This chain connects TRBV28 to TRBJ2-2; 8 bases align to TRBD2. Looked up from germline, CDR1 is MDHEN and CDR2 is SYDVKM. The CDR3 is 15 residues long. V was pared by 4 bases and J by 2 bases, with 3 bases of the junction left unmatched. CDR3 loop: CASSSAGVNTGELFF. Here the CDR3 DNA reads TGTGCCAGCAGTTCAGCGGGGGTTAACACCGGGGAGCTGTTTTTT.

This chain uses TRBV12-3 or TRBV12-4 with TRBJ1-2; maybe TRBD1 (5 bases). V was trimmed by 7 bases and J by 8 bases, leaving 17 bases between them. The CDR3 is made up of 13 amino acids. This CDR3 reads CASTDSGGPGYTF. CDR3 coding DNA: TGTGCCAGCACTGACTCCGGGGGACCCGGCTACACCTTC.

The CDR3 coding sequence is TGTGCCAGCAGCTTACTCCGGGGGGGCGGAACCGGGGAGCTGTTTTTT. This codes for CASSLLRGGGTGELFF. The chain is built from TRBV7-8 and TRBJ2-2, with 8 nucleotides matching TRBD2. Unmatched junction bases numbered 7, after V lost 2 bases and J lost 5 bases. Germline CDR1 reads SGHVS; CDR2 reads FQNEAQ. This CDR3 region has 16 residues.

The rearrangement links TRBV7-6 to TRBJ2-2; 8 bases agree with TRBD2. The CDR3 is 15 residues long. Germline V CDR1 and CDR2: SGHVS, FNYEAQ. J was trimmed by 7 bases and V by 5 bases; bases with no gene match: 9. The CDR3 sequence is CASSRGTSVVGELFF. Here the CDR3 DNA reads TGTGCCAGCAGCCGGGGGACTAGTGTTGTCGGGGAGCTGTTTTTT.

V is TRBV3-1 (or the pseudogene TRBV3-2) and J is TRBJ2-1; D gene uncertain. Germline CDR1 is LGHDT and CDR2 is YNNKEL (reference sequence). The CDR3 length is 13 residues. Trimming took off 1 base at V and 12 bases at J, with 13 bases between the two ends. The CDR3 DNA reads as TGTGCCAGCAGCCAAGTGGCGACCTCGGGGCAGTTCTTC. Protein product: CASSQVATSGQFF.

This clone was seen a few times. This rearrangement joins TRBV7-2 to TRBJ1-2; D remains ambiguous. V lost 0 bases and J 1 base, leaving 9 bases between the germline ends. Germline V gene sequence: CDR1 SGHTA, CDR2 FQGNSA. This CDR3 has 15 amino acids. CDR3 residues: CASSLATSVNYGYTF. CDR3 nucleotides: TGTGCCAGCAGCTTAGCCACCTCGGTTAACTATGGCTACACCTTC.

The chain uses TRBV27 and TRBJ1-1; tentatively, D is TRBD1 (6 bases). Trimming stripped 4 bases from V and 5 bases from J, with 17 bases between. CDR3 length: 15 residues. CDR1 and CDR2 (germline): MNHEY, SMNVEV (reference sequence). CDR3 bases: TGTGCCAGCAGTTCGCTGGGGGCCCTGAGGACTGAAGCTTTCTTT. Translated, it gives CASSSLGALRTEAFF.

The chain joins TRBV3-1 (or the pseudogene TRBV3-2) to TRBJ2-7; D is possibly TRBD2 (5 bases). CDR3 size: 15 residues. With 1 base removed from V and 3 bases from J, the gap between germline ends came to 13 bases. Per germline, CDR1 LGHDT and CDR2 YNNKEL (reference sequence). CDR3 in amino acids: CASSQGEGWIYEQYF. For the CDR3, the DNA is TGTGCCAGCAGCCAAGGTGAGGGATGGATCTACGAGCAGTACTTC.

The V call is TRBV5-1, the J call TRBJ2-3, with D possibly TRBD1 on 5 matching bases. There are 14 residues in the CDR3. CDR1 and CDR2 from the germline V gene are SGHRS and YFSETQ. The V and J ends lost 1 base and 5 bases respectively, with 11 bases between them. The CDR3 DNA follows: TGCGCCAGCAGCTTGCAGGGTTTTGGAGATACGCAGTATTTT. Translated: CASSLQGFGDTQYF.

The V call is TRBV7-6, the J call TRBJ1-1, with 7 bases that match TRBD1. This CDR3 comprises 13 residues. The germline V gene encodes CDR1 SGHVS and CDR2 FNYEAQ. Trimming took 5 bases from V and 5 from J; bases not matched to a gene: 5. CDR3 sequence reads: CASSGDRATEAFF. The CDR3 DNA reads TGTGCCAGCAGCGGAGACAGGGCTACTGAAGCTTTCTTT.

This chain uses TRBV7-2 with TRBJ2-2; TRBD2 is a possible D gene (6 bases). CDR1 is SGHTA and CDR2 is FQGNSA in the germline V gene. The ends were cut back, 5 bases at V and 1 base at J, with 17 bases in the middle. The CDR3 loop spans 17 amino acids. CDR3 nucleotide sequence: TGTGCCAGCAGCATACGGGTTGGGACTCTGAACACCGGGGAGCTGTTTTTT. It yields the protein CASSIRVGTLNTGELFF.

The chain is built from TRBV7-2 and TRBJ2-5, with 10 bases fitting TRBD2. The V gene's germline CDR1 is SGHTA and CDR2 FQGNSA. Germline trimming cut 1 base from V and 5 bases from J; bases unmatched to any gene: 7. This CDR3 has 16 residues. CDR3 nucleotide sequence: TGTGCCAGCAGCTTAGTGATAGCGGGGGGTTGGGAGACCCAGTACTTC. This encodes CASSLVIAGGWETQYF.

V and J are TRBV7-9 and TRBJ1-4; perhaps TRBD1 as D (6 bases). The germline V and J ends were trimmed by 4 bases and 5 bases, with 11 bases remaining between them. The CDR3 sequence is 14 residues long. CDR1 and CDR2 from the germline V gene are SEHNR and FQNEAQ (reference sequence). As DNA, the CDR3 is TGTGCCAGCAGCTCTAACACAGGGAATGAAAAACTGTTTTTT. Translated: CASSSNTGNEKLFF.

This clone is a singleton in its sample. The chain couples TRBV7-8 to TRBJ1-6; D call uncertain. Germline lookup yields CDR1 SGHVS and CDR2 FQNEAQ. V lost 5 bases and J 3 bases, leaving 14 bases between the germline ends. The CDR3 is made up of 16 amino acids. The CDR3 loop reads CASSQISGYYNSPLHF. The CDR3 nucleotides are TGTGCCAGCAGCCAGATTTCGGGGTACTATAATTCACCCCTCCACTTT.

This clone was picked up one time. The chain has TRBV3-1 (or the pseudogene TRBV3-2) and TRBJ1-1; no reliable D call. Germline assignment: CDR1 LGHDT and CDR2 YNNKEL (reference sequence). This CDR3 region has 15 residues. With 0 bases removed from V and 8 bases from J, the gap between germline ends came to 16 bases. CDR3 coding DNA: TGTGCCAGCAGCCAAGATTCTTTCGGGGTAACCGAAGCTTTCTTT. Its protein product is CASSQDSFGVTEAFF.